The present T cell receptor (beta chain) was sequenced within a study of cytomegalovirus exposure and HLA in healthy donors. General observations from the study: Sequencing artifact likely explains a cluster of highly shared sequence variants. Later analysis revealed greater clonal expansion in HLA-associated TCR beta chains than in equally common others.

About this clone itself: The antigen remains unidentified.

The germline CDR1 and CDR2 sequences are SGHAT and FQNNGV. This CDR3 is 19 amino acids long. With V trimmed by 5 bases and J by 3 bases, 12 bases remained unmatched. Both 60 Vbeta primers and 13 Jbeta primers went into the PCR. The repertoire was sequenced with immunoSEQ multiplex PCR; TCRdb's copy has only in-frame clones and lacks some. The repertoire holds 100,000 to 120,000 clones, with around four fifths as singletons. This TCR derives from a woman between 40 and 50 years old in good health and CMV-seropositive. Material: PBMCs. The rearrangement uses TRBV11-2 and TRBJ2-1, with TRBD2 matching 14 bases. CDR3 region: CASSLRGLAGVTYYNEQFF. CDR3 DNA sequence: TGTGCCAGCAGCCTTCGGGGACTAGCGGGGGTAACCTACTACAATGAGCAGTTCTTC. Using reference TRBV11-2 and TRBJ2-1 for the parts outside the CDR3, the full variable domain is EAGVAQSPRYKIIEKRQSVAFWCNPISGHATLYWYQQILGQGPKLLIQFQNNGVVDDSQLPKDRFSAERLKGVDSTLKIQPAKLEDSAVYLCASSLRGLAGVTYYNEQFFGPGTRLTVL.